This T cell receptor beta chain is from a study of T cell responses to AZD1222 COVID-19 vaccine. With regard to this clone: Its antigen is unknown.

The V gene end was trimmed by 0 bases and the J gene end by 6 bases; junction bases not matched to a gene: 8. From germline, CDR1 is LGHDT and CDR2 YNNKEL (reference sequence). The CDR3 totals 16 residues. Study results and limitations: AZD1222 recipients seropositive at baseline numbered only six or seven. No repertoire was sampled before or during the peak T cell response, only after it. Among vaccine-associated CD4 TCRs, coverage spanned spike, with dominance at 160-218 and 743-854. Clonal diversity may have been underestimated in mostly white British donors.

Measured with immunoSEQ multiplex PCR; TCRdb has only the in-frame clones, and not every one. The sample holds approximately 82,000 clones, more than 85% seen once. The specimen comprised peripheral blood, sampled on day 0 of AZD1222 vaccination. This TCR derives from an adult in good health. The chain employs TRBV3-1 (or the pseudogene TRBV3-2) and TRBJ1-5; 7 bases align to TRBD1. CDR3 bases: TGTGCCAGCAGCCAAGATTTTGCAGGGGGTGTTCAGCCCCAGCATTTT. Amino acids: CASSQDFAGGVQPQHF.